This T cell receptor beta chain was recovered during a study of T cell responses to AZD1222 COVID-19 vaccine (dated by TCRdb to the early 2020s). Regarding the complete study: AZD1222 recipients whose second dose came at about 4 weeks and those whose second dose came at about 12 weeks were combined into one group, since spike-specific TCR depth and breadth did not differ between the two schedules. Trial participants were enrolled into age subgroups of 18-55, 56-69 and 70-plus years, which contained around 150, 29 and 61 TCR-sequenced participants, respectively. TCR sequencing covered over 230 trial participants: some 210 given two doses of AZD1222 and 26 given two doses of MenACWY control vaccine.

What the time point label conveys for this sample: baseline before first vaccination. The vaccinee samples were drawn from two UK trials, COV001 and COV002, one of which was a single-blind randomized controlled phase 2/3 trial testing AZD1222 (ChAdOx1 nCoV-19) in healthy adults. For TCRbeta chain sequencing, PBMC samples from trial participants were taken at day 0 and at day 28 after the second dose. The CDR3 regions of human TCRbeta chains were subjected to immunosequencing. From the authors' description of their analysis: TCRs in the repertoires were compared against a reference library of SARS-CoV-2-specific TCRs that had been generated with the MIRA antigen-specificity platform. Breadth meant the fraction of unique TCRs that were SARS-CoV-2-associated, whereas depth meant the fraction of total T cells that were SARS-CoV-2-associated. Using the MIRA data, every spike-specific TCR was mapped to the spike region that the TCR reacted to and assigned to either a CD4 or a CD8 class. Log10-transformed breadth and depth values were compared by one-way ANOVA with Sidak's multiple comparisons tests. TCRdb limited this immuneACCESS table to in-frame rearrangements with V and J called. A share of clones is missing; checked studies link under half to unresolved V genes, and the rest is unexplained. Clone size and V and J calls were adopted from that table, with D and trimming inferred from the DNA. The sample table contains 100,000 to 150,000 clones; only one count was recorded for roughly 93% of them. Around 5% of the sample is held by the ten biggest clonotypes.

Regarding this clone: Its target antigen remains unknown. No base quality information exists; no much larger clone differs at one position.

General findings and caveats noted by the study authors: The 56-69-year group was small, and its depth increase did not reach significance, likely because of low power. Because no day 14 peak-response samples were available, the repertoires could be characterized only after the peak T cell response. CD4 TCRs associated with the vaccine covered the entire spike protein, and the dominant responses were in regions 160-218 and 743-854. Nearly half of unique spike-specific TCRs reportedly recognized epitopes outside regions mutated in the B.1.351 and B.1.1.7 variants. Only five or six AZD1222 recipients were SARS-CoV-2 seropositive at baseline, limiting conclusions about previously exposed vaccinees. Participants were mostly white British and included more females than males, and it was suggested by the authors that clonal diversity may have been underestimated. After two AZD1222 doses, spike-specific TCR breadth and depth were significantly higher than at day 0 and than in MenACWY recipients.

The germline ends are 16 bases apart after V is trimmed by 7 bases and J by 4 bases. According to the germline V gene (reference sequence), CDR1 reads LNHDA and CDR2 reads SQIVND. CDR3 length: 14 amino acids, cysteine to phenylalanine. Only the CDR3 part of the read is kept: 42 bases, read in frame from the first base. Sequencing used peripheral blood, obtained on day 0 of AZD1222 vaccination. The chain was built from TRBV19 and TRBJ1-2; the D gene is perhaps TRBD1, on 5 matching bases. This sequence originates from an adult in good health. The CDR3 loop reads CASTVGVRGYGYTF. The nucleotides read TGTGCCAGTACCGTGGGGGTGAGGGGCTATGGCTACACCTTC.